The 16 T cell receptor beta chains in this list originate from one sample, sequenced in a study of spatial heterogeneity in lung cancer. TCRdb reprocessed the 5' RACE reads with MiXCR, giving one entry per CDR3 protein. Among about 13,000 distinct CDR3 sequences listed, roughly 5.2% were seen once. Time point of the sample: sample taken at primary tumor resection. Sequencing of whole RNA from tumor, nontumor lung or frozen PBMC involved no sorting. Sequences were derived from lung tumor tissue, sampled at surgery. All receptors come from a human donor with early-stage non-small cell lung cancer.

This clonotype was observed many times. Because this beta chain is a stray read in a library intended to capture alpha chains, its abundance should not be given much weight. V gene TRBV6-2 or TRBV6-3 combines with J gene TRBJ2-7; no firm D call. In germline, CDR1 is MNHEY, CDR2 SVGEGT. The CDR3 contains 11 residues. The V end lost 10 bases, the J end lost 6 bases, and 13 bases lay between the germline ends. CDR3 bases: TGTGCCACCGCCGAAGGGCTCGAGCAGTACGTC. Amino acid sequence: CATAEGLEQYV.

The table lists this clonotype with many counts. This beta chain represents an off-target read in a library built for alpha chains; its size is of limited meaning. The CDR3 loop reads CASRGQPNYGYTF. In nucleotides, the CDR3 is TGTGCCAGCAGGGGACAGCCCAACTATGGCTACACCTTC. The chain employs TRBV28 and TRBJ1-2, with TRBD1 matching 7 bases. In germline, CDR1 is MDHEN, CDR2 SYDVKM. CDR3 length equals 13 residues. Germline trimming cut 6 bases from V and 2 bases from J; bases unmatched to any gene: 3.

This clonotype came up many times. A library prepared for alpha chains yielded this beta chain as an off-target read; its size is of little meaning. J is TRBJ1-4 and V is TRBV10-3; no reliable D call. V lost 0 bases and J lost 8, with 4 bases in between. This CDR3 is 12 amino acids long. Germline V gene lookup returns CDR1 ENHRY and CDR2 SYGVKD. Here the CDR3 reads CAISESTEKLFF. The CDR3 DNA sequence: TGTGCCATCAGTGAGTCGACAGAAAAACTGTTTTTT.

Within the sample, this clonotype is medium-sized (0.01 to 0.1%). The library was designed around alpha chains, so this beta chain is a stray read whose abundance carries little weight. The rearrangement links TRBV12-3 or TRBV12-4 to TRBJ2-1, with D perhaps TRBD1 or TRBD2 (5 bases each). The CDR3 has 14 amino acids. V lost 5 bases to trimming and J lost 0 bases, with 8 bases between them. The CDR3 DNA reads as TGTGCCAGCAGTCCGGGGCCCTCCTACAATGAGCAGTTCTTC. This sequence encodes CASSPGPSYNEQFF.

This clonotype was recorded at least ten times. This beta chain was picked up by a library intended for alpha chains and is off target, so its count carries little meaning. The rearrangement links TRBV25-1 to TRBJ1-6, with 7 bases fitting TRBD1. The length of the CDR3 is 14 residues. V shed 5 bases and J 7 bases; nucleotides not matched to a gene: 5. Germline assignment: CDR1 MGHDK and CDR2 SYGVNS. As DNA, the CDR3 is TGTGCCAGCAGTTGGGACAGAGACAATTCACCCCTCCACTTT. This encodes CASSWDRDNSPLHF.

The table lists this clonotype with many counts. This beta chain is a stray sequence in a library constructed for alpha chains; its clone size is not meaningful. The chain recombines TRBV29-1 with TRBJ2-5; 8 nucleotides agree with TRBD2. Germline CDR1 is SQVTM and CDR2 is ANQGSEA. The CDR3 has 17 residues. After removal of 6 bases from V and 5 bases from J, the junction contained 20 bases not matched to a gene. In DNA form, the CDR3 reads TGCAGCGTCGCAGCAGCCGAAGGACTAGCCGGGCGGGAGACCCAGTACTTC. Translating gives CSVAAAEGLAGRETQYF.

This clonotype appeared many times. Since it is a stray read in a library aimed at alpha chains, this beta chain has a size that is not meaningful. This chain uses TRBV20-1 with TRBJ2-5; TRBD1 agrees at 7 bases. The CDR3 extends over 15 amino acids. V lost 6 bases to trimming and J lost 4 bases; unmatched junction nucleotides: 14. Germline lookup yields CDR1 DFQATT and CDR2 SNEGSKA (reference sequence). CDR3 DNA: TGCAGTGCCCTCCCCGGGCAGGGGGTCGGAGAGACCCAGTACTTC. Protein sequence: CSALPGQGVGETQYF.

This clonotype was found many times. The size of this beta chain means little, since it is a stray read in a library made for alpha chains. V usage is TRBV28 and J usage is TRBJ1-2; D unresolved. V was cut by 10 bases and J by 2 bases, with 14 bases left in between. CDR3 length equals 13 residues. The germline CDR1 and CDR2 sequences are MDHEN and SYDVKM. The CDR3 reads CATLLPQNYGYTF. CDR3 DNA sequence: TGTGCCACCTTACTCCCCCAGAACTATGGCTACACCTTC.

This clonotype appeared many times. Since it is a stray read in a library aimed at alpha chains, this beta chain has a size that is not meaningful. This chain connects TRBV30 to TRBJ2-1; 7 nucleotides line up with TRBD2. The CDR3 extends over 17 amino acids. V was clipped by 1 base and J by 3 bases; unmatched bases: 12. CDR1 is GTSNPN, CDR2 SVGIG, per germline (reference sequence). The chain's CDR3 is CAWSGALAVSVYNEQFF. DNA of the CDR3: TGTGCCTGGAGTGGGGCGCTAGCGGTATCTGTCTACAATGAGCAGTTCTTC.

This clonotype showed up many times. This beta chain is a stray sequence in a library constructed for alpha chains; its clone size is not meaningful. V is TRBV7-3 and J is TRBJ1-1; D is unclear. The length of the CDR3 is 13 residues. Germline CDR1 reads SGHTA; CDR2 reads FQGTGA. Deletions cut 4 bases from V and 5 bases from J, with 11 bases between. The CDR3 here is CASSSSVATEAFF. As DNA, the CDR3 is TGTGCCAGCAGCTCCTCGGTTGCGACTGAAGCTTTCTTT.

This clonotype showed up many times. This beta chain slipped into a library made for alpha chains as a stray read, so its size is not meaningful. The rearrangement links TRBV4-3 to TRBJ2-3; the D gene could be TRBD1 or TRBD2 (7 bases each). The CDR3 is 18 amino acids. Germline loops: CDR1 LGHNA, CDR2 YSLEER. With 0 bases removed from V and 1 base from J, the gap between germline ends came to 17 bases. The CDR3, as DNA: TGCGCCAGCAGCCAAGATAGGGGGCGGGAGTTTGGCACAGATACGCAGTATTTT. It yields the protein CASSQDRGREFGTDTQYF.

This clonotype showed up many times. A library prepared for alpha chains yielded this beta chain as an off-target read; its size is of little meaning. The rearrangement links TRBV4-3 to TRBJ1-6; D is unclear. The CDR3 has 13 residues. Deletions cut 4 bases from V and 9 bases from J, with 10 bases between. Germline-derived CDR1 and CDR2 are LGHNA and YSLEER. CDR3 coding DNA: TGCGCCAGCAGCCGAAAGAGGCTTTCACCCCTCCACTTT. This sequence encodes CASSRKRLSPLHF.

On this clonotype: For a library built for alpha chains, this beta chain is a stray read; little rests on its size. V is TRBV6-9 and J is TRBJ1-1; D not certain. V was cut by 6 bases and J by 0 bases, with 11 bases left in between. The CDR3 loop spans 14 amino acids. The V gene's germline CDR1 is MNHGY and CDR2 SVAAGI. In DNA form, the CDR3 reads TGTGCCAGCAGGCTTCTACAGATGAACACTGAAGCTTTCTTT. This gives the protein CASRLLQMNTEAFF.

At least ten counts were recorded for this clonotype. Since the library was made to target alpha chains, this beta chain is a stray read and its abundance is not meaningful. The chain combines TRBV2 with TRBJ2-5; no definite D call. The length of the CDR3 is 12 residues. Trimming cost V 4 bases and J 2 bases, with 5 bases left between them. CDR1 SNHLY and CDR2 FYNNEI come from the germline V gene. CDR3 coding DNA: TGTGCCAGCAGTGTACAACAAGAGACCCAGTACTTC. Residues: CASSVQQETQYF.

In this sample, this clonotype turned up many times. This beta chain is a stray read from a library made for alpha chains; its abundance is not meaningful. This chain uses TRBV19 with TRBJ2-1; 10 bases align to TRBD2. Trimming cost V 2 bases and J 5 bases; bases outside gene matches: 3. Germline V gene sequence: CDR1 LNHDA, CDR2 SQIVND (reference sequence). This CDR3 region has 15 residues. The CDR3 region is CASSITSGANNEQFF. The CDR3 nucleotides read TGTGCCAGTAGTATAACTAGCGGGGCCAACAATGAGCAGTTCTTC.

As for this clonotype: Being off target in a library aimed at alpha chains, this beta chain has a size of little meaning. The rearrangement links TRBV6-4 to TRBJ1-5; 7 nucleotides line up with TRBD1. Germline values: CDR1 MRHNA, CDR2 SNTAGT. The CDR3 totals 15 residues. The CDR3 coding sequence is TGTGCTACACAGGGACAGATATATAGCAATCAGCCCCAGCATTTT. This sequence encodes CATQGQIYSNQPQHF.